These 24 T cell receptor beta chains came from one sample sequenced in a study of molecular identifiers for immune sequencing clone quantification. Via MiXCR, TCRdb re-called the PCR reads, giving one row per CDR3 protein. The data hold over 550,000 distinct CDR3 sequences, with roughly 25% observed a single time. Sequences were obtained from naive CD8+ T cells from blood, with Jurkat cell RNA spiked in. The subset: FACS-sorted CD8+CD4-CCR7+CD45RA+ naive T cells. The receptors derive from a human donor in good health. Some libraries in this study had Jurkat cell RNA spiked in.

This clonotype was counted a few times. The rearrangement links TRBV2 to TRBJ2-7, with 10 positions matching TRBD2. Germline V CDR1 and CDR2: SNHLY, FYNNEI. This CDR3 has 20 amino acids. The V gene end was trimmed by 1 base and the J gene end by 2 bases; junction bases not matched to a gene: 17. CDR3 sequence: CASSEVPSGGDWRVPYEQYF. DNA of the CDR3: TGTGCCAGCAGTGAAGTTCCCAGCGGGGGGGATTGGAGAGTCCCCTACGAGCAGTACTTC.

This clonotype came up many times. The V and J genes are TRBV6-2 or TRBV6-3 and TRBJ2-3, with TRBD2 identical over 7 bases. J was trimmed by 2 bases and V by 2 bases; bases with no gene match: 7. The CDR3 length is 16 residues. The germline gives CDR1 MNHEY, CDR2 SVGEGT. Written as DNA, the CDR3 is TGTGCCAGCAGTTACGGGGGGGATTCCCCCACAGATACGCAGTATTTT. Encoded protein: CASSYGGDSPTDTQYF.

This clonotype was picked up a small number of times. V is TRBV12-3 or TRBV12-4 and J is TRBJ2-1; D remains ambiguous. The CDR3 extends over 14 amino acids. V dropped 1 base and J dropped 8 bases, with 12 bases sitting between them. CDR3 sequence: CASSLGQVGDEQFF. The CDR3 region has the DNA TGTGCCAGCAGTTTAGGGCAGGTGGGTGATGAGCAGTTCTTC.

In the case of this clonotype: This clone may be a read error of a much larger clone one base away. V is TRBV29-1 and J is TRBJ2-5; 7 bases are a match to TRBD1. CDR1 is SQVTM and CDR2 is ANQGSEA in the germline V gene. The CDR3 loop spans 13 amino acids. The CDR3 nucleotides read TGCAGCGTCGAGAGGGACAGCCAAGAGACCAAGTACTTC. This translates into CSVERDSQETKYF.

This clonotype has a handful of counts. The chain couples TRBV20-1 to TRBJ2-5; D call uncertain. Trimming stripped 5 bases from V and 1 base from J, with 20 bases between. CDR3 length: 16 amino acids. From germline, CDR1 is DFQATT and CDR2 SNEGSKA (reference sequence). CDR3 nucleotides: TGCAGTGCTCAGGACGAACCCTGGACGGTCCAAGAGACCCAGTACTTC. The encoded protein is CSAQDEPWTVQETQYF.

In its sample, this clonotype was seen many times. CDR3 region: CAWSARGEQYF. Here the CDR3 DNA reads TGTGCCTGGAGTGCCAGGGGAGAGCAGTACTTC. The chain uses TRBV30 and TRBJ2-7; D may be TRBD1 (6 bases). CDR3 size: 11 residues. Germline V gene sequence: CDR1 GTSNPN, CDR2 SVGIG (reference sequence). Trimming took 1 base from V and 7 from J, leaving 8 bases between them.

J is TRBJ1-1 and V is TRBV7-6; TRBD1 aligns across 7 bases. The CDR3 length is 15 residues. Germline loops: CDR1 SGHVS, CDR2 FNYEAQ. V lost 1 base to trimming and J lost 4 bases; unmatched junction nucleotides: 6. The CDR3 DNA follows: TGTGCCAGCAGCTTAGTAGGTCAGGGGGGCACTGAAGCTTTCTTT. It codes for CASSLVGQGGTEAFF.

Comment on this clonotype: A much larger clone differs from this one at a single base, so this may be a read error. Written as DNA, the CDR3 is TGCGCCAGCAGTGTCGGGATTAACTATGGCTACACCTTC. It specifies CASSVGINYGYTF. The chain links TRBV10-2 to TRBJ1-2; D remains ambiguous. Per the germline V gene, CDR1 is WSHSY and CDR2 is SAAADI. CDR3 length equals 13 residues. V was shortened by 4 bases and J by 1 base, with 7 bases between the two germline ends.

This clonotype was seen a few times. The chain uses TRBV14 and TRBJ2-7; possibly TRBD1 for D (5 bases). Germline V gene lookup returns CDR1 SGHDN and CDR2 FVKESK. The V gene lost 3 bases and the J gene lost 7 bases, with 13 bases spanning the gap. The CDR3 runs 13 residues. As DNA, the CDR3 is TGTGCCAGCAGCCAGGGCAGGGTAGGGGAGCAGTACTTC. It codes for CASSQGRVGEQYF.

With respect to this clonotype: Being one base from a much bigger clone, this may be a read error. V gene TRBV7-2 combines with J gene TRBJ2-3; 11 bases are a match to TRBD2. The CDR3 has 15 amino acids. Germline assignment: CDR1 SGHTA and CDR2 FQGNSA. CDR3: CASSLTSGELDTRYF. For the CDR3, the DNA is TGTGCCAGCAGCTTGACTAGCGGGGAGCTAGATACGCGGTATTTT. The variable domain in full, with the rest retrieved from reference TRBV7-2 and TRBJ2-3, is GAGVSQSPSNKVTEKGKDVELRCDPISGHTALYWYRQSLGQGLEFLIYFQGNSAPDKSGLPSDRFSAERTGGSVSTLTIQRTQQEDSAVYLCASSLTSGELDTRYFGPGTRLTVL.

This clonotype was seen only a few times. The J gene is TRBJ1-2, the V gene TRBV20-1; tentatively, D is TRBD1 (6 bases). Trimming stripped 6 bases from V and 5 bases from J, with 10 bases between. CDR1 DFQATT and CDR2 SNEGSKA come from the germline V gene (reference sequence). The CDR3 spans 11 residues. In DNA form, the CDR3 reads TGCAGTGCGCCGACAGGATATGGCTACACCTTC. Translating gives CSAPTGYGYTF.

The rearrangement uses TRBV6-2 or TRBV6-3 and TRBJ2-1, with D unresolved. Deletions cut 4 bases from V and 8 bases from J, with 15 bases between. Germline lookup yields CDR1 MNHEY and CDR2 SVGEGT. The CDR3 is 14 residues long. CDR3 residues: CASSSNSQQDEQFF. The CDR3 DNA reads as TGTGCCAGCAGTTCTAACAGCCAGCAAGATGAGCAGTTCTTC.

This clonotype was detected only a few times. The junction shows a germline mismatch at one end, possibly a read error. The chain combines TRBV20-1 with TRBJ2-5; D perhaps matches TRBD1 (6 bases). The CDR3 has 14 residues. CDR1 is DFQATT, CDR2 SNEGSKA, per germline (reference sequence). The CDR3 spells CGARDLAGAETQYF. Here the CDR3 DNA reads TGCGGTGCTAGAGATCTCGCAGGGGCAGAGACCCAGTACTTC.

The V and J genes are TRBV12-2 and TRBJ2-5. TRBV12-2 is deemed a pseudogene. CDR3 length: 14 residues. The CDR3 sequence is CASRLVLYQETQHF. CDR3 coding DNA: TGTGCAAGTCGCTTAGTTTTGTACCAAGAGACCCAGCACTTC.

This chain uses TRBV6-2 or TRBV6-3 with TRBJ2-5; TRBD1 or TRBD2 may be the D gene (5 bases each). The V gene lost 10 bases and the J gene lost 9 bases, with 18 bases spanning the gap. The CDR3 is 12 amino acids. From germline, CDR1 is MNHEY and CDR2 SVGEGT. The CDR3, as DNA: TGTGCCACCCTAGCCACCCCGGGGCCCCAGTACTTC. This sequence encodes CATLATPGPQYF.

Concerning this clonotype: At one end, the junction sequence differs from germline, possibly due to a read error. The rearrangement uses TRBV28 and TRBJ2-7; TRBD2 aligns across 10 bases. This CDR3 spans 15 amino acids. CDR1 MDHEN and CDR2 SYDVKM come from the germline V gene. In DNA form, the CDR3 reads TGTGCCGGCAGTTCTAGCGGGAGCTATTCCTACGAGCAGTACTTC. It yields the protein CAGSSSGSYSYEQYF. Drawing the rest from reference TRBV28 and TRBJ2-7, the complete variable domain is DVKVTQSSRYLVKRTGEKVFLECVQDMDHENMFWYRQDPGLGLRLIYFSYDVKMKEKGDIPEGYSVSREKKERFSLILESASTNQTSMYLCAGSSSGSYSYEQYFGPGTRLTVT.

This clonotype was counted a few times. The chain has TRBV4-1 and TRBJ2-7, with D possibly TRBD2 on 7 matching bases. The germline CDR1 and CDR2 sequences are MGHRA and YSYEKL. The ends were cut back, 4 bases at V and 5 bases at J, with 15 bases in the middle. The CDR3 totals 14 residues. The CDR3: CASSLQGTSDEQYF. The CDR3 coding sequence is TGCGCCAGCAGCCTACAGGGAACTAGCGACGAGCAGTACTTC.

This clonotype was detected ten times or more. The CDR3 sequence: CASGDSRNPDTQYF. The CDR3 nucleotides read TGTGCTAGCGGAGACAGTCGCAACCCAGATACGCAGTATTTT. The J gene is TRBJ2-3, the V gene TRBV12-5, with D possibly matching TRBD1 (5 bases). There are 14 residues in the CDR3. CDR1 is LGHNT, CDR2 FRNRAP, per germline. Trimming removed 9 bases from V and 4 bases from J, with 17 bases in between.

For this clonotype: A much larger clone is a single base away; this may be a read error. V and J are TRBV6-5 and TRBJ2-7; D not certain. Germline CDR1 and CDR2: MNHEY and SVGAGI. This CDR3 contains 14 residues. CDR3 in amino acids: CASGYIGQSYEQYF. The CDR3 DNA reads TGTGCCAGCGGTTACATTGGGCAGTCCTACGAGCAGTACTTC.

About this clonotype: One end of the junction does not line up with germline, which may come from a read error. V and J are TRBV11-2 and TRBJ2-7; D unresolved. The CDR3 runs to 14 residues. Per germline, CDR1 SGHAT and CDR2 FQNNGV. The CDR3 here is CASSLTRTNYEQYF. CDR3 DNA sequence: TGTGCCAGCAGCTTGACCAGAACAAACTACGAGCAATACTTC.

The sample holds a few counts of this clonotype. The chain recombines TRBV5-4 with TRBJ2-7, with D possibly being TRBD1 (6 bases). The V gene's germline CDR1 is SGHNT and CDR2 YYREEE (reference sequence). This CDR3 is built from 15 residues. Between the trimmed V and J ends, which lost 2 bases and 3 bases, there was a span of 15 bases. CDR3 in amino acids: CASSFRAGVGYEQYF. In DNA, the CDR3 is TGTGCCAGCAGCTTCCGCGCAGGGGTGGGCTACGAGCAGTACTTC.

This clonotype has ten or more counts. V usage is TRBV6-8 and J usage is TRBJ2-7; TRBD2 might be the D (5 bases). CDR3 size: 14 residues. Trimming shortened V by 2 bases and J by 2 bases, and 10 bases separated the two germline ends. Germline loops: CDR1 MNHGY, CDR2 SAAAGT. The CDR3 nucleotides are TGTGCCAGCAGTTACCCGGAGGTCACCTACGAGCAGTACTTC. Amino acid sequence: CASSYPEVTYEQYF.

This clonotype was found many times. V and J are TRBV7-9 and TRBJ1-1; no reliable D call. CDR3 length: 14 amino acids. V dropped 4 bases and J dropped 7 bases, with 16 bases sitting between them. Germline CDR1 SEHNR, CDR2 FQNEAQ (reference sequence). DNA of the CDR3: TGTGCCAGCAGCTCCCCCCTGAAAGTGGGTGAAGCTTTCTTT. Translating it yields CASSSPLKVGEAFF.

This clonotype showed up just a few times. The gene calls are TRBV2 and TRBJ2-2; D not resolved. The germline V gene encodes CDR1 SNHLY and CDR2 FYNNEI. V was shortened by 6 bases and J by 0 bases, with 11 bases between the two germline ends. The CDR3 totals 15 residues. This CDR3 is CASSSSITNTGELFF. The CDR3 nucleotides are TGTGCCAGCAGCTCTAGTATAACGAACACCGGGGAGCTGTTTTTT.